A single sample is the source of the 19 T cell receptor beta chains below, sequenced in a study of blood T cells in healthy people across ages (dated by TCRdb to between 2014 and 2017). Receptors were amplified or captured by 5' RACE. The data were produced on an Illumina HiSeq 2500. A second 7 to 11 cycle PCR used a sample-barcoded 5' primer and a J-beta primer mix. TCRdb itself trimmed the public reads at Q25 with fastp, ran MiXCR and retained productive beta chains. Rows are unified per CDR3 protein, each entry keeping the most common DNA and genes. The sample table contains more than 800,000 distinct CDR3 sequences; only one count was recorded for 40% to 45% of them. Of the sample, 18% falls within the top ten clones. The sample consisted of blood. The receptor source for this set is an older woman in good health.

This clonotype has just a few counts. This chain connects TRBV4-1 to TRBJ2-1; possibly TRBD2 for D (7 bases). This CDR3 has 13 residues. Germline loops: CDR1 MGHRA, CDR2 YSYEKL. V lost 1 base and J lost 14, with 15 bases in between. The CDR3 loop reads CASSQVIRGAKFF. Here the CDR3 DNA reads TGCGCCAGCAGCCAAGTAATCCGGGGGGCGAAGTTCTTC.

This clonotype occurred many times. This rearrangement joins TRBV6-2 or TRBV6-3 to TRBJ2-7; D is uncertain. V lost 6 bases to trimming and J lost 2 bases, with 20 bases between them. The CDR3 contains 16 residues. The germline V gene has CDR1 MNHEY and CDR2 SVGEGT. The CDR3, as DNA: TGTGCCAGCAGCTCCGTTATCAAGACGAGCCCCTACGAGCAGTACTTC. Translating gives CASSSVIKTSPYEQYF.

The chain employs TRBV5-1 and TRBJ2-5, with 11 positions matching TRBD2. Germline V lookup: CDR1 SGHRS, CDR2 YFSETQ. The CDR3 is made up of 16 amino acids. The V and J ends lost 4 bases and 1 base, in that order; junction bases with no gene match: 6. CDR3 DNA: TGCGCCAGCAGCCTCAGACTAGCGGGGATCCAAGAGACCCAGTACTTC. This sequence encodes CASSLRLAGIQETQYF.

In its sample, this clonotype was seen a few times. CDR3 in DNA: TGTGCCAGCAGCGTAATTGCGGGAGGACGTACGCAGTATTTT. Translating it yields CASSVIAGGRTQYF. The rearrangement joins TRBV9 to TRBJ2-3; 8 bases align to TRBD2. CDR3 length equals 14 residues. V gave up 1 base and J gave up 8 bases; unmatched junction bases: 6. Germline V gives CDR1 SGDLS, CDR2 YYNGEE.

The genes are TRBV15 and TRBJ2-2; D is unresolved. The CDR3 totals 12 residues. V lost 1 base, J lost 6 bases, and 3 bases lay in between. In germline, CDR1 is LNHNV, CDR2 YYDKDF (reference sequence). The CDR3 here is CATSRAPGELFF. The CDR3 coding sequence is TGTGCCACCAGCAGAGCGCCCGGGGAGCTGTTTTTT.

The chain combines TRBV6-4 with TRBJ2-7; unclear D gene. Germline V CDR1 and CDR2: MRHNA, SNTAGT. Trimming removed 8 bases from V and 7 bases from J, with 18 bases in between. The CDR3 is 13 amino acids. Here the CDR3 DNA reads TGTGCCAGCGCTCTCGAGGAGACGGGTGAGCAGTACTTC. Translating gives CASALEETGEQYF.

The genes are TRBV5-1 and TRBJ2-1; 7 bases align to TRBD2. Germline V CDR1 and CDR2: SGHRS, YFSETQ. V trimming: 6 bases; J trimming: 8 bases; junction bases outside the gene matches: 5. The CDR3 contains 12 residues. CDR3 nucleotides: TGCGCCAGCAAGCGGGACGGCGATGAGCAGTTCTTC. This translates into CASKRDGDEQFF.

The chain joins TRBV6-6 to TRBJ2-7; 7 bases are shared with TRBD2. Unmatched junction bases numbered 12, after V lost 6 bases and J lost 7 bases. The CDR3 runs 14 residues. Per germline, CDR1 MNHNY and CDR2 SVGAGI (reference sequence). CDR3 sequence (DNA): TGTGCCAGCAGCTTCGGACTAGGAGGGAATGAGCAGTACTTC. It specifies CASSFGLGGNEQYF.

This clonotype has just one count. The chain carries TRBV6-5 and TRBJ2-7; TRBD1 matches 10 bases. Germline V gene data show CDR1 as MNHEY and CDR2 as SVGAGI. With 5 bases clipped from V and 5 bases from J, the junction kept 12 bases outside the gene matches. CDR3 length: 16 residues. The CDR3 loop is CASSPYSRDRGNEQYF. CDR3 sequence (DNA): TGTGCCAGCAGTCCCTACTCAAGGGACAGGGGAAACGAGCAGTACTTC.

This clonotype was detected only a few times. The rearrangement joins TRBV7-2 to TRBJ1-2; TRBD1 is a possible D gene (5 bases). The CDR3 runs to 14 residues. The germline gives CDR1 SGHTA, CDR2 FQGNSA. V lost 5 bases and J lost 2, with 12 bases in between. CDR3 sequence (DNA): TGTGCCAGCAGCCTCAAGGGGAAGAACTATGGCTACACCTTC. It encodes CASSLKGKNYGYTF.

The chain is built from TRBV28 and TRBJ2-7; no reliable D call. Near its end, the DNA agrees better with TRBJ2-5, so the J call may be wrong. The CDR3 extends over 12 amino acids. The germline gives CDR1 MDHEN, CDR2 SYDVKM. CDR3 sequence reads: CASSLVSQTQYF. CDR3 DNA sequence: TGTGCCAGCAGTTTGGTCAGTCAGACCCAGTACTTC.

The chain employs TRBV7-3 and TRBJ1-2; D gene uncertain. The CDR3 length is 17 residues. Looked up from germline, CDR1 is SGHTA and CDR2 is FQGTGA. V was pared by 1 base and J by 8 bases, with 23 bases between. The CDR3 bases are TGTGCCAGCAGCTTAAAGGGTGGAGGAGGGCAGGCCGGCGGCTACACCTTC. This translates into CASSLKGGGGQAGGYTF.

V usage is TRBV7-3 and J usage is TRBJ2-1; 8 bases line up with TRBD2. The CDR3 loop spans 17 amino acids. The V gene's germline CDR1 is SGHTA and CDR2 FQGTGA. Trimming took 4 bases from V and 10 from J; bases not matched to a gene: 18. The CDR3 here is CASSSLPGLVVAGEQFF. The CDR3 DNA reads as TGTGCCAGCAGCTCACTTCCGGGACTAGTCGTTGCTGGCGAGCAGTTCTTC.

V gene TRBV7-2 combines with J gene TRBJ2-3; tentative D call: TRBD2 (6 bases). This CDR3 is built from 15 residues. The germline V gene encodes CDR1 SGHTA and CDR2 FQGNSA. Trimming took off 4 bases at V and 9 bases at J, with 20 bases between the two ends. The CDR3: CASSSLGRLAMTQYF. CDR3 DNA sequence: TGTGCCAGCAGCTCCCTAGGGAGGTTAGCTATGACGCAGTATTTT.

Regarding this clonotype: Just one base apart from a much larger clone, this may be a read error. For the CDR3, the DNA is TGTGCCAGCAGCCGAAACCAAGAGGCCCAGTACTTC. It is translated as CASSRNQEAQYF. The chain uses TRBV12-3 or TRBV12-4 and TRBJ2-7; D gene unclear. This CDR3 contains 12 residues. With 6 bases removed from V and 10 bases from J, the gap between germline ends came to 16 bases.

There are a few counts of this clonotype. This chain connects TRBV20-1 to TRBJ2-3, with D tentatively TRBD1 (5 bases). CDR1 is DFQATT, CDR2 SNEGSKA, per germline (reference sequence). The V gene lost 3 bases and the J gene lost 5 bases, with 15 bases spanning the gap. There are 14 residues in the CDR3. The CDR3 sequence: CSARQQGNRDTQYF. DNA for the CDR3: TGCAGTGCTAGGCAGCAGGGAAATCGAGATACGCAGTATTTT.

This clonotype was seen only a few times. The chain links TRBV12-5 to TRBJ2-7; D may be TRBD2 (6 bases). The germline CDR1 and CDR2 sequences are LGHNT and FRNRAP. Trimming cost V 6 bases and J 1 base, with 16 bases left between them. This CDR3 contains 15 residues. The CDR3 coding sequence is TGTGCTAGTGGCCGAGGAGGGAGTGGGTCCTACGAGCAGTACTTC. Translating gives CASGRGGSGSYEQYF.

A note on this clonotype: A junction end diverges from the germline sequence, so it may reflect a read error. The rearrangement links TRBV29-1 to TRBJ2-3; possible D gene TRBD1, 5 bases. Germline V CDR1 and CDR2: SQVTM, ANQGSEA. The CDR3 is made up of 19 amino acids. The CDR3, as DNA: TGCAGCGTTGAAGCCACCGTTTTTCGCCAGGGCCCACACCGAGATACGCGGTATTTT. As protein: CSVEATVFRQGPHRDTRYF.

Concerning this clonotype itself: This may come from a read error, since a much larger clone is one base off. The chain joins TRBV7-3 to TRBJ2-3, with D possibly TRBD1 on 6 matching bases. In germline, CDR1 is SGHTA, CDR2 FQGTGA. The CDR3 loop spans 15 amino acids. CDR3: CASSWTASPGDTRYF. CDR3 sequence (DNA): TGTGCCAGCAGCTGGACAGCCTCCCCCGGAGATACGCGGTATTTT.